The T cell receptor (beta chain) described here comes from a study of cytomegalovirus exposure and HLA in healthy donors. Vbeta (60) and Jbeta (13) primers were used in the PCR. The protocol was immunoSEQ multiplex PCR, while the TCRdb copy is restricted to in-frame clones and leaves out a portion. The sample lists about 160,000 clones, 80% occurring once. Study results and caveats: Cytomegalovirus status was reportedly diagnosed by the classifier with high sensitivity and specificity. TCR beta V segments were, for the most part, productive about 87% or about 30% of the time in an earlier analysis.

The CDR3 has 14 residues. CDR1 and CDR2 from the germline V gene are PRHDT and FYEKMQ (reference sequence). V was trimmed by 5 bases and J by 4 bases, leaving 11 bases between them. Healthy bone marrow donors supplied every sample. Remarks on this clone: Its antigen is not known.

The source material was PBMCs. This chain connects TRBV13 to TRBJ1-4, with D tentatively TRBD1 (6 bases). The sequence was obtained from a man between 18 and 35 years old in good health and CMV-seropositive. The CDR3 loop reads CASSRGQLNEKLFF. The CDR3 nucleotides are TGTGCCAGCAGCCGAGGACAGCTTAATGAAAAACTGTTTTTT. The full variable domain, rest sourced from reference TRBV13 and TRBJ1-4, is AAGVIQSPRHLIKEKRETATLKCYPIPRHDTVYWYQQGPGQDPQFLISFYEKMQSDKGSIPDRFSAQQFSDYHSELNMSSLELGDSALYFCASSRGQLNEKLFFGSGTQLSVL.